This TCR beta chain originates from a study of blood T cell repertoires in COVID-19. Measured with immunoSEQ multiplex PCR; TCRdb has only the in-frame clones, and not every one. Of about 210,000 clones listed, approximately 91% were seen once; the top ten hold 4% to 6%. V lost 10 bases to trimming and J lost 0 bases, with 13 bases between them. The CDR3 sequence is 14 residues long. In germline, CDR1 is LNHDA, CDR2 SQIVND (reference sequence). The sequencing sample was made of peripheral blood. The source is a woman aged 35 to 49 with acute or convalescent COVID-19. This chain links TRBV19 with TRBJ1-5, with D uncertain. Here the CDR3 reads CATLPRGSNQPQHF. DNA for the CDR3: TGTGCCACTCTTCCGCGGGGTAGCAATCAGCCCCAGCATTTT. The whole variable domain, remainder taken from reference TRBV19 and TRBJ1-5, is DGGITQSPKYLFRKEGQNVTLSCEQNLNHDAMYWYRQDPGQGLRLIYYSQIVNDFQKGDIAEGYSVSREKKESFPLTVTSAQKNPTAFYLCATLPRGSNQPQHFGDGTRLSIL.